A selection of T cell receptor beta chains follows, all from one sample in a study of T cell repertoires in cytomegalovirus infection. TCRdb reprocessed the reads with MiXCR, giving one entry per CDR3 protein. The sample includes almost 300,000 distinct CDR3 sequences, approximately 8.9% of them seen just once. The sequencing input was PBMCs. Receptor source: a human donor in good health (CMV status not recorded). Some clones in this sample may be carry-over from other donors' samples. Both conserved end residues are part of each CDR3. The D gene is left open where the match is weak. The size entry is marked missing in some rows and otherwise reads once, few, many or a size class.

CDR3nt,CDR3aa,v_gene,d_gene,j_gene,abundance,len
TGTGCCAGCAGCCAACGTCCCGGGACATCTAGGTACAATGAGCAGTTCTTC,CASSQRPGTSRYNEQFF,TRBV14,NA,TRBJ2-1,few,17
TGTGCCAGCAGTTTAGAAGGATGGGTTTATGGCTACACCTTC,CASSLEGWVYGYTF,TRBV28,NA,TRBJ1-2,NA,14
TGCAGCGCCTGGACAGGGGGTTACGGAGCTTTCTTT,CSAWTGGYGAFF,TRBV29-1,TRBD1,TRBJ1-1,many,12
TGCGCCAGCAGCTTGGCCTGGGGGGGAGACCAAGAGACCCAGTACTTC,CASSLAWGGDQETQYF,TRBV5-1,TRBD2,TRBJ2-5,NA,16
TGCAGCGCAGGCAGCCCAAACATTCAGTACTTC,CSAGSPNIQYF,TRBV20-1,NA,TRBJ2-4,NA,11
TGCAGCGTTGAACTCCGGGGCCCCTACAATGAGCAGTTCTTC,CSVELRGPYNEQFF,TRBV29-1,NA,TRBJ2-1,many,14
TGTGCCAGCAGTTCCACAAGAACCTATGGCTACACCTTC,CASSSTRTYGYTF,TRBV28,NA,TRBJ1-2,many,13
TGCAGTGCTAGGAGAGGGACTAGCGGTACAGATACGCAGTATTTT,CSARRGTSGTDTQYF,TRBV20-1,TRBD2,TRBJ2-3,NA,15
TGTGCCAGCAGTTTCCCTAGCGGGGGCAGCACAGATACGCAGTATTTT,CASSFPSGGSTDTQYF,TRBV27,TRBD2,TRBJ2-3,many,16
TGTGCCAGCAGTTTCAGGGGGCGGGGAGCCGGGGAGCTGTTTTTT,CASSFRGRGAGELFF,TRBV28,TRBD1,TRBJ2-2,many,15
TGCAGGATCCGACAGGACCTTTACAATGAGCAGTTCTTC,CRIRQDLYNEQFF,TRBV20-1,NA,TRBJ2-1,few,13
TGTGCCAGCAGCCGAGATACAGGGACACGCTATGGCTACACCTTC,CASSRDTGTRYGYTF,TRBV14,NA,TRBJ1-2,few,15
TGTGCCAGCAGAGTAGCAAGGCGGCTCTCTGGGGCCAACGTCCTGACTTTC,CASRVARRLSGANVLTF,TRBV28,NA,TRBJ2-6,few,17
TGTGCCAGCAGCTTCGGGACAGGGGGTTGGGATGAGCAGTTCTTC,CASSFGTGGWDEQFF,TRBV5-8,TRBD1,TRBJ2-1,many,15
TGTGCCATCAGTGTGGAAGGCCTCGGCGAGCAGTTCTTC,CAISVEGLGEQFF,TRBV10-3,NA,TRBJ2-1,many,13